The next 29 T cell receptor beta chains were all read from a single sample in a study of CD4 T cells in relation to SARS-CoV-2 and coronaviruses. The unexposed donors gave CD4+ T cells in about 2011-2019, prior to COVID-19. CD4+ T cells were isolated from the cells after about nine days of culture. Their specific antigens are unknown. The method was immunoSEQ multiplex PCR; TCRdb's version includes in-frame clones alone and lacks a portion of them. The sample shows 28,000 or so clones, roughly 76% of them seen only once. The sample was CD4+ T cells from PBMCs, cultured in vitro. The receptors were gathered from a human donor in good health.

This clone has a single count. The CDR3 DNA is TGTGCCAGCAGTTTAGACCAGATCGAAAAACTGTTTTTT. It is translated as CASSLDQIEKLFF. The gene calls are TRBV2 and TRBJ1-4; D not certain. V was shortened by 5 bases and J by 8 bases, with 12 bases between the two germline ends. CDR3 length: 13 amino acids. CDR1 and CDR2 (germline): SNHLY, FYNNEI.

The chain employs TRBV6-2 or TRBV6-3 and TRBJ2-3, with 10 bases matching TRBD1. The V gene end was trimmed by 2 bases and the J gene end by 3 bases; junction bases not matched to a gene: 2. Germline V gene lookup returns CDR1 MNHEY and CDR2 SVGEGT. This CDR3 is 15 amino acids long. The CDR3 loop is CASSYGGQGTDTQYF. The CDR3 DNA follows: TGTGCCAGCAGTTACGGGGGACAGGGGACAGATACGCAGTATTTT.

This rearrangement joins TRBV19 to TRBJ2-3; D is ambiguous. The CDR3 contains 14 residues. Germline values: CDR1 LNHDA, CDR2 SQIVND (reference sequence). V shed 3 bases and J shed 4 bases, with 11 bases lying between them. The CDR3 loop reads CASSISTPPDTQYF. The CDR3 DNA is TGTGCCAGTAGTATCTCGACACCCCCAGATACGCAGTATTTT.

The chain carries TRBV12-5 and TRBJ1-1, with a possible D match to TRBD1 (6 bases). Germline assignment: CDR1 LGHNT and CDR2 FRNRAP. The CDR3 is made up of 19 amino acids. Trimming removed 0 bases at V and 0 bases at J, with 20 bases between. The CDR3 DNA is TGTGCTAGTGGTTTGGTATTATCTCGGGGGCCCAGGATGAACACTGAAGCTTTCTTT. Translating gives CASGLVLSRGPRMNTEAFF.

This chain joins TRBV11-2 and TRBJ1-4; 7 positions agree with TRBD1. J was trimmed by 0 bases and V by 5 bases; bases with no gene match: 9. Germline values: CDR1 SGHAT, CDR2 FQNNGV. The length of the CDR3 is 17 residues. CDR3 amino acids: CASSALTGRTTNEKLFF. The CDR3, as DNA: TGTGCCAGCAGCGCCCTGACAGGGAGGACAACTAATGAAAAACTGTTTTTT.

The chain joins TRBV6-2 or TRBV6-3 to TRBJ2-3; D ambiguous. Germline lookup yields CDR1 MNHEY and CDR2 SVGEGT. The CDR3 has 12 amino acids. Trimming cost V 5 bases and J 5 bases, with 8 bases left between them. CDR3 DNA sequence: TGTGCCAGCAGTCAAGTAGGAGATACGCAGTATTTT. Residues: CASSQVGDTQYF.

The V and J genes are TRBV7-3 and TRBJ2-7; D unresolved. The CDR3 has 12 residues. Germline CDR1 reads SGHTA; CDR2 reads FQGTGA. The V and J ends lost 1 base and 6 bases respectively, with 7 bases between them. Written as DNA, the CDR3 is TGTGCCAGCAGCTTAAGAAGGACCGAGCAGTACTTC. Residues: CASSLRRTEQYF.

The chain has TRBV7-3 and TRBJ2-7; 7 bases match TRBD1. The CDR3 spans 15 residues. Germline V gene data show CDR1 as SGHTA and CDR2 as FQGTGA. J gave up 3 bases and V 1 base, and 6 bases lay outside the gene matches. CDR3 in DNA: TGTGCCAGCAGCTTAAGGTCGGGACAGAACTACGAGCAGTACTTC. Its translation is CASSLRSGQNYEQYF.

This chain joins TRBV12-3 or TRBV12-4 and TRBJ1-5; D is uncertain. The V end lost 1 base, the J end lost 11 bases, and 9 bases lay between the germline ends. The length of the CDR3 is 12 residues. The CDR3 sequence: CASSLESGTQHF. CDR3 coding DNA: TGTGCCAGCAGTTTAGAGTCCGGGACCCAGCATTTT.

This clone was observed a few times. V is TRBV2 and J is TRBJ1-3; weak D call: TRBD1 (6 bases). V was shortened by 4 bases and J by 0 bases, with 7 bases between the two germline ends. Germline V gene lookup returns CDR1 SNHLY and CDR2 FYNNEI. This CDR3 spans 14 amino acids. As DNA, the CDR3 is TGTGCCAGCAGTGGGACAGTCTCTGGAAACACCATATATTTT. Translating it yields CASSGTVSGNTIYF.

The chain is built from TRBV5-1 and TRBJ1-1, with 9 nucleotides matching TRBD1. The CDR3 totals 14 residues. Per germline, CDR1 SGHRS and CDR2 YFSETQ. J was trimmed by 4 bases and V by 5 bases; bases with no gene match: 6. The DNA for the CDR3 is TGCGCCAGCAGTTCGGACAGGGGACCCACTGAAGCTTTCTTT. Translated: CASSSDRGPTEAFF.

V usage is TRBV6-6 and J usage is TRBJ1-1; D gene unclear. The CDR3 has 14 residues. Per germline, CDR1 MNHNY and CDR2 SVGAGI (reference sequence). The ends were cut back, 7 bases at V and 1 base at J, with 13 bases in the middle. The CDR3 loop is CASTPPRTNTEAFF. DNA of the CDR3: TGTGCCAGCACCCCCCCGAGGACGAACACTGAAGCTTTCTTT.

The V call is TRBV19, the J call TRBJ2-1; 10 bases are a match to TRBD2. V dropped 4 bases and J dropped 9; count of bases not matched to a gene: 3. This CDR3 has 13 residues. CDR1 and CDR2 (germline): LNHDA, SQIVND (reference sequence). The CDR3 nucleotides read TGTGCCAGTAGTACTAGCGGGAGAGGTGAGCAGTTCTTC. Translation: CASSTSGRGEQFF.

The chain carries TRBV15 and TRBJ1-1; a possible D gene is TRBD1 (6 bases). Germline-derived CDR1 and CDR2 are LNHNV and YYDKDF (reference sequence). V dropped 5 bases and J dropped 5 bases, with 15 bases sitting between them. CDR3 length: 14 residues. The CDR3 DNA follows: TGTGCCACCAGCGCCCGCAGGGGAGGGACTGAAGCTTTCTTT. Amino acids: CATSARRGGTEAFF.

V is TRBV21-1 and J is TRBJ2-5; the table's D call TRBD1 went unverified against the DNA. TRBV21-1 is a documented pseudogene. The CDR3 has 13 amino acids. CDR3 bases: TGTGCCAGGGGGACAGTAGCCGAAGAGACCCAGTACTTC. The encoded protein is CARGTVAEETQYF.

J is TRBJ1-6 and V is TRBV10-1; D not certain. This CDR3 contains 15 residues. Germline-derived CDR1 and CDR2 are WNHNN and SYGVQD (reference sequence). The V end lost 8 bases, the J end lost 3 bases, and 14 bases lay between the germline ends. CDR3 DNA sequence: TGCGCCAGCCAAATAAGGTCGGTCTATAATTCACCCCTCCACTTT. This sequence encodes CASQIRSVYNSPLHF.

The chain employs TRBV19 and TRBJ2-1; D gene uncertain. Germline CDR1 and CDR2: LNHDA and SQIVND (reference sequence). The CDR3 extends over 12 amino acids. V was pared by 6 bases and J by 4 bases, with 7 bases between. The CDR3 region is CASSPRYNEQFF. The CDR3 coding sequence is TGTGCCAGTAGCCCCAGGTACAATGAGCAGTTCTTC.

The V call is TRBV6-5, the J call TRBJ2-5; D perhaps matches TRBD2 (5 bases). Trimming cost V 6 bases and J 4 bases, with 18 bases left between them. Per germline, CDR1 MNHEY and CDR2 SVGAGI. The length of the CDR3 is 15 residues. The CDR3 bases are TGTGCCAGCAGGGAGGCGCGAAGTCGCCGAGAGACCCAGTACTTC. Its translation: CASREARSRRETQYF.

This clone was seen a few times. This rearrangement joins TRBV27 to TRBJ2-7; possible D gene TRBD1, 5 bases. CDR1 and CDR2 (germline): MNHEY, SMNVEV (reference sequence). Deletions cut 10 bases from V and 2 bases from J, with 12 bases between. This CDR3 region has 12 residues. As DNA, the CDR3 is TGTGCCACACAGGAATACCCCTACGAGCAGTACTTC. It specifies CATQEYPYEQYF.

The chain is built from TRBV19 and TRBJ2-7; 8 bases agree with TRBD2. The CDR3 is 16 residues long. Trimming at V came to 0 bases and at J to 0 bases, leaving 4 bases not matched to a gene. The germline CDR1 and CDR2 sequences are LNHDA and SQIVND (reference sequence). CDR3 sequence: CASSIEAGDLSYEQYF. CDR3 coding DNA: TGTGCCAGTAGTATAGAAGCGGGAGATCTCTCCTACGAGCAGTACTTC.

The chain is built from TRBV5-6 and TRBJ2-4, with 9 positions matching TRBD1. The CDR3 runs 14 residues. J gave up 3 bases and V 6 bases, and 4 bases lay outside the gene matches. CDR1 is SGHDT, CDR2 YYEEEE, per germline. The CDR3 DNA reads TGTGCCAGCATCAGACAGGGGGACAAAAACATTCAGTACTTC. This encodes CASIRQGDKNIQYF.

The rearrangement uses TRBV3-1 (or the pseudogene TRBV3-2) and TRBJ2-2; D might be TRBD2 (6 bases). Between the trimmed V and J ends, which lost 2 bases and 4 bases, there was a span of 17 bases. This CDR3 has 17 residues. CDR1 is LGHDT, CDR2 YNNKEL, per germline (reference sequence). This CDR3 reads CASSQNARGGFTGELFF. CDR3 sequence (DNA): TGTGCCAGCAGCCAAAACGCCCGGGGAGGATTCACCGGGGAGCTGTTTTTT.

This clone appeared a single time. The chain links TRBV6-2 or TRBV6-3 to TRBJ1-6; tentative D call: TRBD1 (5 bases). The CDR3 loop spans 15 amino acids. Trimming cost V 6 bases and J 7 bases, with 16 bases left between them. Per germline, CDR1 MNHEY and CDR2 SVGEGT. Here the CDR3 DNA reads TGTGCCAGCAGCGCAAAGCCGGGACGGAATTCACCCCTCCACTTT. Its translation is CASSAKPGRNSPLHF.

This chain uses TRBV7-9 with TRBJ1-2; D remains ambiguous. Germline lookup yields CDR1 SEHNR and CDR2 FQNEAQ (reference sequence). The CDR3 has 14 amino acids. Trimming shortened V by 0 bases and J by 0 bases, and 5 bases separated the two germline ends. This chain's CDR3 is CASSLAAANYGYTF. In DNA, the CDR3 is TGTGCCAGCAGCTTAGCTGCAGCTAACTATGGCTACACCTTC. Filled out from reference TRBV7-9 and TRBJ1-2, the complete variable domain reads DTGVSQNPRHKITKRGQNVTFRCDPISEHNRLYWYRQTLGQGPEFLTYFQNEAQLEKSRLLSDRFSAERPKGSFSTLEIQRTEQGDSAMYLCASSLAAANYGYTFGSGTRLTVV.

This chain uses TRBV5-1 with TRBJ2-2; no firm D call. The CDR3 sequence is 15 residues long. Germline values: CDR1 SGHRS, CDR2 YFSETQ. Trimming took 0 bases from V and 5 from J, leaving 11 bases between them. The CDR3 nucleotides read TGCGCCAGCAGCTTGGACTCAACTGGGACCGGGGAGCTGTTTTTT. Its protein is CASSLDSTGTGELFF.

This clone was seen only once. V is TRBV7-2 and J is TRBJ1-4; D is unclear. The ends were cut back, 2 bases at V and 0 bases at J, with 7 bases in the middle. Looked up from germline, CDR1 is SGHTA and CDR2 is FQGNSA. This CDR3 comprises 15 residues. DNA for the CDR3: TGTGCCAGCAGCTTAAGGGATGCAACTAATGAAAAACTGTTTTTT. It yields the protein CASSLRDATNEKLFF.

This clone was detected only a few times. The rearrangement joins TRBV18 to TRBJ2-7; 8 nucleotides align to TRBD1. Per the germline V gene, CDR1 is KGHSH and CDR2 is LQKENI. The CDR3 spans 14 residues. Trimming cost V 3 bases and J 3 bases; bases outside gene matches: 4. The CDR3 DNA reads as TGTGCCAGCTCACCGCGACAGGGGCGCTACGAGCAGTACTTC. This sequence encodes CASSPRQGRYEQYF.

The genes are TRBV19 and TRBJ1-1; maybe TRBD1 (6 bases). Per the germline V gene, CDR1 is LNHDA and CDR2 is SQIVND (reference sequence). V was shortened by 7 bases and J by 0 bases, with 21 bases between the two germline ends. This CDR3 contains 17 residues. CDR3 in amino acids: CASTPGGPTGVNTEAFF. CDR3 coding DNA: TGTGCCAGTACTCCCGGTGGCCCGACAGGAGTGAACACTGAAGCTTTCTTT. The complete variable domain, with remaining parts taken from reference TRBV19 and TRBJ1-1, reads DGGITQSPKYLFRKEGQNVTLSCEQNLNHDAMYWYRQDPGQGLRLIYYSQIVNDFQKGDIAEGYSVSREKKESFPLTVTSAQKNPTAFYLCASTPGGPTGVNTEAFFGQGTRLTVV.

The chain uses TRBV9 and TRBJ2-6; 7 bases agree with TRBD1. The J segment lost 0 bases and the V segment lost 3 bases, leaving 12 bases of the junction unmatched. The CDR3 extends over 19 amino acids. The germline CDR1 and CDR2 sequences are SGDLS and YYNGEE. The CDR3 DNA sequence: TGTGCCAGCAGCGCCCCGCCGGGACAGATATCCTCTGGGGCCAACGTCCTGACTTTC. This sequence encodes CASSAPPGQISSGANVLTF.